The TCR beta chain under discussion was sequenced for a study of blood T cell repertoires in COVID-19 (dated by TCRdb to the early 2020s). In terms of the full investigation: Collaborator samples came from the United States, Italy and Spain and covered acute and convalescent phases of COVID-19. The prospective study material was composed of cDNA or gDNA derived from T cells, B-cell-depleted T cells, or PBMCs. Deeply sampled blood TCRbeta repertoires from subjects exposed to, actively infected with, or recovered from COVID-19 were included in the dataset. The repertoires were released in a freely available public database meant as a resource for research on the immune response to SARS-CoV-2. The samples were drawn from the first 160 participants of the ongoing ImmuneRACE study and from over a thousand subjects provided by 6 global collaborators. A de-identified subject ID, COVID-19 status, age in years and sex were almost always included in the sample metadata. Where available, HLA class I and class II types were obtained from metadata supplied by the sample provider rather than from assay-based typing.

Enrolling through a virtual design, the prospective study's participants ranged in age from roughly 18 to 100 years and lived across about two dozen United States geographic areas. In the prospective study, cohorts were assigned on the basis of participant-reported clinical history obtained from a screening survey and a study questionnaire. In the prospective study, whole blood, serum and a nasopharyngeal or oropharyngeal swab were collected from each participant by mobile phlebotomists. Additional blood draws and questionnaires over an approximately two-month period could optionally be provided by prospective study participants. Before DNA extraction, blood samples from the prospective study were shipped at room temperature or frozen. According to the germline V gene, CDR1 reads SGDLS and CDR2 reads YYNGEE. From its cysteine to its phenylalanine, the CDR3 spans 17 amino acids. Only the CDR3 portion is preserved as DNA: 51 bases, with reading frame beginning at the first base. V is pruned by 0 bases and J by 7 bases, leaving 8 bases of the junction without a gene match.

The study at large found these results: Clinical and demographic metadata were provided uncurated, with the amount varying by source and participant.

This clone was counted once. Its antigen is still unknown. No base qualities exist here, and no much larger clone lies one base off it. TCRbeta CDR3 regions were amplified from genomic DNA by means of the immunoSEQ Assay, a bias-controlled multiplex PCR. The study's own analysis went as follows. The number of nucleated cells in each sample was estimated from the amplification of reference gene primers within the assay. To quantify the absolute abundance of each unique TCRbeta CDR3 rearrangement, sequence reads were collapsed and filtered. Productive Simpson clonality was computed per sample as the square root of Simpson's diversity index over productive rearrangements. The table comes from immuneACCESS by way of TCRdb, which keeps in-frame sequences with V and J called. Part of the clones is missing from these tables; in studies checked, under half for an unresolved V gene and the rest for unknown reasons. Clone size and the V and J calls come from that table; the DNA yielded D and trimming. The sample yields 150,000 to 200,000 clones; roughly 80% were counted once. The ten largest clones add up to about 5.3% of the sample.

The sequence was collected from a woman in her thirties or forties with acute COVID-19. The chain couples TRBV9 to TRBJ2-1; the junction holds 12 bases that match TRBD2. The sequenced sample was PBMCs or T cells enriched from blood (not recorded which). The base sequence is TGTGCCAGCAGCGTAGCTACCACTAGCGGGAGGAGGAATGAGCAGTTCTTC. The translation is CASSVATTSGRRNEQFF.